This T cell receptor (beta chain) was sequenced in a study of T cell responses to AZD1222 COVID-19 vaccine. Notes on the study in general: Vaccine-related CD4 TCRs covered spike, predominating at 160-218 and 743-854. Clonal diversity may have been underestimated, and the donors were mostly white British, with more females than males.

Here immunoSEQ multiplex PCR was the method, and the copy in TCRdb shows in-frame clones only, minus some. Counted here are under 95,000 clones, around 90% occurring once; the ten biggest clones make up around 2.8%. A single count supports this clone. Its antigen is currently unknown. The CDR3 is 15 amino acids. Germline CDR1 and CDR2: SGHTA and FQGNSA. The V end was cut by 4 bases, the J end by 3 bases, with 12 bases between. This sample comprised peripheral blood, obtained on day 0 of AZD1222 vaccination. The chain links TRBV7-2 to TRBJ2-2; D may be TRBD1 (6 bases). This TCR derives from an adult in good health. CDR3 sequence reads: CASSSQGTDTGELFF. The CDR3 nucleotides read TGTGCCAGCAGCTCCCAGGGGACGGACACCGGGGAGCTGTTTTTT. The complete variable domain, with remaining parts taken from reference TRBV7-2 and TRBJ2-2, reads GAGVSQSPSNKVTEKGKDVELRCDPISGHTALYWYRQSLGQGLEFLIYFQGNSAPDKSGLPSDRFSAERTGGSVSTLTIQRTQQEDSAVYLCASSSQGTDTGELFFGEGSRLTVL.